This is a list of T cell receptor beta chains from one sample in a study of ipilimumab plus nivolumab after autologous stem cell transplantation. Assay used: immunoSEQ multiplex PCR; TCRdb lists only in-frame clones, some missing. The repertoire consists of some 46,000 clones, with approximately 91% occurring once and the leading ten covering roughly 1%. The starting material was PBMCs, obtained in a trial of ipilimumab plus nivolumab as post-transplant consolidation. The origin of the receptors is a male donor with multiple myeloma. Each CDR3 is given with its conserved first and last residue. Clone size, where shown, is once, few, many, or a class for clones that have expanded.

CAGRPVRGGNQPQHF - TRBV6-5
CAWSVPGPGTQYF - TRBV30
CASSFEERGLSVVEQFF - TRBV5-1
CASSLEPPPGEEQYF - TRBV11-2
CAISDMTENQPQHF - TRBV10-3
CASTRPGANVLTF - TRBV19
CASSVDRANSNSPLHF - TRBV6-1
CASTPDSSSTDTQYF - TRBV5-1
CASSSFGRGRNEQFF - TRBV11-1
CASSSQGAFGNTIYF - TRBV7-8
CASSLDSPLHF - TRBV7-3
CASSEWLDERYF - TRBV2
CASSRQGTANTGELFF - TRBV7-2
CASSLAGDTNEQYF once TRBV11-3
CASSLLAGGQETQYF - TRBV7-3
CASSATTGTYEQYF few TRBV7-3
CASQGGDNNEQFF - TRBV12-5
CASSVGGQTNEKLFF - TRBV9
CASTLRQPGANVLTF - TRBV27
CASSLIGLSGANVLTF - TRBV7-8
CASSFGDQPQHF - TRBV27
CASSLPNGGLGNEQFF once TRBV18